This T cell receptor beta chain came from a study of blood T cell repertoires in COVID-19 (dated by TCRdb to about 2020). General notes on the study: Collaborator samples came from the United States, Italy and Spain and covered acute and convalescent phases of COVID-19. The prospective study material was composed of cDNA or gDNA derived from T cells, B-cell-depleted T cells, or PBMCs. Subjects who had been exposed to COVID-19, were actively infected with it, or had recovered from it provided the deeply sampled blood TCRbeta repertoires that made up the dataset. The repertoires were made available in a free public database intended to serve as a resource for research on the immune response to SARS-CoV-2. The samples were drawn from two sources: the first 160 participants of the ongoing ImmuneRACE study, and over 1,000 subjects contributed by 6 global collaborators. The sample metadata nearly always contained a de-identified subject ID, COVID-19 status, age in years and sex. Where HLA class I and class II types were available, the types were taken from metadata supplied by the sample provider, not from assay-based typing. Beyond this particular receptor, the publication reports: How much clinical and demographic metadata was included differed by source and by participant, and the metadata was provided uncurated.

To note about this clone: Its antigen is unknown. Base qualities are not at hand, and no much larger clone is one base apart.

Enrolling through a virtual design, the prospective study's participants ranged in age from roughly 18 to 90 years and lived across 20 to 30 United States geographic areas. To assign participants to cohorts, the prospective study relied on clinical history that participants themselves reported in a screening survey and a study questionnaire. In the prospective study, mobile phlebotomists collected whole blood, serum and a nasopharyngeal or oropharyngeal swab from each participant. Over an approximately 2-month period, participants in the prospective study had the option of providing additional blood draws and questionnaires. Prospective study blood samples were shipped either frozen or at room temperature before DNA extraction. TCRbeta CDR3 regions were amplified from genomic DNA using the immunoSEQ Assay, a bias-controlled multiplex PCR. Per the source publication's procedure: The number of nucleated cells in each sample was estimated by amplification of reference gene primers within the assay. To quantify the absolute abundance of each unique TCRbeta CDR3 rearrangement, sequence reads were collapsed and filtered. For each sample, productive Simpson clonality was calculated as the square root of Simpson's diversity index across productive rearrangements. Imported from immuneACCESS, the table was reduced by TCRdb to in-frame sequences with V and J called. These copies leave out some clones; in studies compared against another copy, an unresolved V gene accounts for under half, and the cause of the remainder is not known. That table furnishes V, J and clone size, whereas the DNA furnished D and trimming. In this sample the table shows a few hundred thousand clones, 65% to 90% of which occur a single time. Of the sample, 3.8% falls within the top ten clones.

The CDR3 runs 15 residues from the cysteine to the phenylalanine. Only the CDR3 DNA stays, 45 bases, in frame from base 1. The germline V gene (reference sequence) supplies CDR1 LGHDT and CDR2 YNNKEL. The germline V end is reduced by 5 bases and the J end by 5 bases; junction bases left unmatched: 11. The material sequenced was PBMCs or T cells enriched from blood (not recorded which). The clonotype comes from a woman between 40 and 55 years old with acute COVID-19. This receptor chain uses TRBV3-1 (or the pseudogene TRBV3-2) and TRBJ2-5, with 7 bases in between that match TRBD1. The CDR3 reads as follows: CASSTGQALGETQYF. The bases read TGTGCCAGCAGCACTGGACAGGCCTTGGGGGAGACCCAGTACTTC.